This TCR beta chain was sequenced in a study of regulatory T cells in long-lasting Graves disease. CDR3 regions were amplified by Arm-PCR using iRepertoire HTBI primers to build TCR beta libraries. TCRdb independently ran MiXCR on the multiplex PCR reads; one entry per CDR3 protein. The table has roughly 400,000 distinct CDR3 sequences, about 21% seen once; the top ten hold approximately 15%. Note on this clonotype: Its antigen is not known. This may arise from a read error, as a much more abundant clone is one base away.

The time point denotes: persistent/refractory GD, antithyroid drugs over 5 years with positive TRAb. PBMC RNA was the source of the TCR library. Study observations and caveats: Newly diagnosed patients shared 850 to 1,000 public clonotypes; persistent patients shared about 2,700.

The CDR3 sequence is 13 residues long. CDR1 is MDHEN, CDR2 SYDVKM, per germline. The sequence derives from a female donor with Graves disease. V and J are TRBV28 and TRBJ2-6, with D unresolved. The sample here was peripheral blood mononuclear cells (PBMCs), taken when the disease was refractory, from a patient treated with antithyroid drugs. This CDR3 reads CTSSRGGANVLTF. In nucleotides, the CDR3 is TGTACCAGCAGCCGCGGTGGGGCCAACGTCCTGACTTTC.